This entry lists 20 T cell receptor beta chains sequenced from one sample in a study of T-cell reconstitution after alpha-beta-depleted transplantation in children. The library targeted TCRbeta and was prepared with unique molecular identifiers. TCRdb re-called the PCR reads with MiXCR, one entry per CDR3 protein. The sample yields some 830,000 distinct CDR3 sequences, 15% to 20% seen once. This specimen was PBMCs, mostly from graft donor cells, taken 360 days after TCRalphabeta/CD19-depleted stem cell transplant. The receptors were gathered from a male patient under 18 who had a stem cell transplant for acute lymphoblastic leukemia, so the T cells may come from the graft donor.

The chain is built from TRBV7-9 and TRBJ2-5, with a weak D call TRBD1 (5 bases). Trimming took off 5 bases at V and 7 bases at J, with 11 bases between the two ends. CDR3 length: 12 residues. In germline, CDR1 is SEHNR, CDR2 FQNEAQ (reference sequence). CDR3 sequence reads: CASSQGFGTQYF. CDR3 in DNA: TGTGCCAGCAGCCAGGGCTTCGGGACCCAGTACTTC.

In its sample, this clonotype was seen a few times. The rearrangement uses TRBV20-1 and TRBJ2-7; D is unclear. V was shortened by 1 base and J by 3 bases, with 13 bases between the two germline ends. There are 14 residues in the CDR3. Germline V gives CDR1 DFQATT, CDR2 SNEGSKA (reference sequence). The CDR3 is CSARGQVDYYEQYF. CDR3 bases: TGCAGTGCTAGAGGGCAGGTCGATTACTACGAGCAGTACTTC.

In nucleotides, the CDR3 is TGCAGCGTTGAGGGGGATAATGAAAAACTGTTTTTT. Translating it yields CSVEGDNEKLFF. The chain has TRBV29-1 and TRBJ1-4; tentatively, D is TRBD1 (5 bases). V dropped 3 bases and J dropped 4 bases, with 6 bases sitting between them. The CDR3 covers 12 residues. Germline CDR1 and CDR2: SQVTM and ANQGSEA.

This chain joins TRBV7-9 and TRBJ1-1; possible D gene TRBD1, 5 bases. The CDR3 spans 17 residues. Germline CDR1 is SEHNR and CDR2 is FQNEAQ (reference sequence). V was trimmed by 5 bases and J by 1 base, leaving 20 bases between them. The CDR3 DNA sequence: TGTGCCAGCAGCCCCCGTCTATCGGGGCCTGGGAACACTGAAGCTTTCTTT. It yields the protein CASSPRLSGPGNTEAFF.

V usage is TRBV28 and J usage is TRBJ1-4, with 9 positions matching TRBD1. Germline lookup yields CDR1 MDHEN and CDR2 SYDVKM. The CDR3 has 15 residues. Trimming cost V 4 bases and J 8 bases; bases outside gene matches: 8. CDR3 nucleotides: TGTGCCAGCAGTTCCCCGACAGGGGGGAGGGAAAAACTGTTTTTT. Its protein is CASSSPTGGREKLFF.

This clonotype turned up a few times. The V gene is TRBV18, the J gene TRBJ2-1, with 15 bases that match TRBD2. The CDR3 has 20 residues. Germline CDR1 and CDR2: KGHSH and LQKENI. Trimming at V came to 5 bases and at J to 0 bases, leaving 11 bases not matched to a gene. The CDR3 DNA is TGTGCCAGCTCATCACTCGGGACTAGCGGGAGGAGGAGCTCCTACAATGAGCAGTTCTTC. Residues: CASSSLGTSGRRSSYNEQFF.

In this sample, this clonotype turned up a few times. The J gene is TRBJ2-7, the V gene TRBV20-1, with 9 bases that match TRBD2. After removal of 2 bases from V and 6 bases from J, the junction contained 5 bases not matched to a gene. This CDR3 has 13 amino acids. The germline V gene encodes CDR1 DFQATT and CDR2 SNEGSKA (reference sequence). The CDR3 spells CSARRASGIEQYF. For the CDR3, the DNA is TGCAGTGCTAGAAGGGCTAGCGGGATCGAGCAGTACTTC.

This chain links TRBV18 with TRBJ2-1; TRBD2 matches 8 bases. The CDR3 length is 15 residues. V shed 3 bases and J 4 bases; nucleotides not matched to a gene: 5. CDR1 and CDR2 (germline): KGHSH, LQKENI. CDR3 nucleotides: TGTGCCAGCTCACCTCCGGGACTAGGGTACAATGAGCAGTTCTTC. Translated: CASSPPGLGYNEQFF.

V and J are TRBV27 and TRBJ2-7; TRBD1 matches at 10 bases. V was clipped by 6 bases and J by 5 bases; unmatched bases: 7. CDR1 MNHEY and CDR2 SMNVEV come from the germline V gene (reference sequence). This CDR3 has 14 residues. The CDR3 reads CASRAGTGVDEQYF. The CDR3 coding sequence is TGTGCCAGCAGAGCCGGGACAGGGGTCGACGAGCAGTACTTC.

The chain carries TRBV7-9 and TRBJ2-7; D is perhaps TRBD1 (5 bases). The CDR3 contains 15 residues. CDR1 and CDR2 (germline): SEHNR, FQNEAQ (reference sequence). Trimming took 4 bases from V and 2 from J, leaving 15 bases between them. CDR3 in DNA: TGTGCCAGCAGCTCACAGGTGGGGCAAACCTACGAGCAGTACTTC. Encoded protein: CASSSQVGQTYEQYF.

The V call is TRBV5-6, the J call TRBJ2-1, with a tentative D call TRBD2 (5 bases). Trimming took 0 bases from V and 9 from J, leaving 16 bases between them. The CDR3 is made up of 15 amino acids. Germline V gene sequence: CDR1 SGHDT, CDR2 YYEEEE. As DNA, the CDR3 is TGTGCCAGCAGCTTGGAAGGGCTAGCCAGTCGTGAGCAGTTCTTC. This sequence encodes CASSLEGLASREQFF.

This clonotype has a handful of counts. The V call is TRBV7-7, the J call TRBJ2-2; possibly TRBD1 for D (6 bases). The ends were cut back, 4 bases at V and 2 bases at J, with 20 bases in the middle. Germline V gene lookup returns CDR1 SSHAT and CDR2 FNYEAQ (reference sequence). The CDR3 length is 18 residues. The CDR3 region is CASSSNWWGQANTGELFF. The CDR3 coding sequence is TGTGCCAGCAGCTCCAACTGGTGGGGGCAGGCTAACACCGGGGAGCTGTTTTTT.

The gene calls are TRBV27 and TRBJ1-4; D remains ambiguous. The V end was cut by 5 bases, the J end by 5 bases, with 15 bases between. This CDR3 has 15 residues. Germline lookup yields CDR1 MNHEY and CDR2 SMNVEV (reference sequence). The CDR3 nucleotides read TGTGCCAGCAGTCCAACGACCAACCCAAATGAAAAACTGTTTTTT. Encoded protein: CASSPTTNPNEKLFF.

This clonotype was seen a few times. This rearrangement joins TRBV6-1 to TRBJ2-3; D tentatively reads TRBD1 or TRBD2 (5 bases each). The germline V gene encodes CDR1 MNHNS and CDR2 SASEGT. The V and J ends lost 9 bases and 2 bases respectively, with 12 bases between them. The CDR3 consists of 13 residues. The CDR3 protein is CARAGAPTDTQYF. Here the CDR3 DNA reads TGTGCCAGGGCCGGGGCCCCCACAGATACGCAGTATTTT.

This clonotype was observed a single time. The chain combines TRBV29-1 with TRBJ2-7; TRBD2 matches 12 bases. V was pared by 4 bases and J by 9 bases, with 10 bases of the junction left unmatched. The CDR3 extends over 14 amino acids. Germline CDR1 reads SQVTM; CDR2 reads ANQGSEA. The DNA for the CDR3 is TGCAGCGTTGCGAGACTAGCGGGAGAGACTCGGCAGTACTTC. Its protein product is CSVARLAGETRQYF.

This clonotype occurred a few times. V usage is TRBV4-1 and J usage is TRBJ2-1; either TRBD1 or TRBD2 may supply D (6 bases each). V was pared by 0 bases and J by 14 bases, with 20 bases between. The length of the CDR3 is 15 residues. CDR1 MGHRA and CDR2 YSYEKL come from the germline V gene. The CDR3 DNA follows: TGCGCCAGCAGCCAAGAGGGAACGGGGGCTCAAAAAAAGTTCTTC. Encoded protein: CASSQEGTGAQKKFF.

This clonotype was recorded many times. The chain couples TRBV7-8 to TRBJ2-7, with 12 positions matching TRBD2. The V and J ends lost 5 bases and 3 bases, in that order; junction bases with no gene match: 5. The CDR3 sequence is 15 residues long. Germline V gene sequence: CDR1 SGHVS, CDR2 FQNEAQ. The CDR3 here is CASSAGTSGYYEQYF. Here the CDR3 DNA reads TGTGCCAGCAGCGCAGGGACTAGCGGGTACTACGAGCAGTACTTC. The whole variable domain, filled in from reference TRBV7-8 and TRBJ2-7, reads GAGVSQSPRYKVAKRGQDVALRCDPISGHVSLFWYQQALGQGPEFLTYFQNEAQLDKSGLPSDRFFAERPEGSVSTLKIQRTQQEDSAVYLCASSAGTSGYYEQYFGPGTRLTVT.

In its sample, this clonotype was seen a few times. The chain has TRBV7-3 and TRBJ1-1; D possibly corresponds to TRBD1 (5 bases). This CDR3 has 13 amino acids. V shed 2 bases and J shed 7 bases, with 11 bases lying between them. Germline values: CDR1 SGHTA, CDR2 FQGTGA. CDR3 sequence (DNA): TGTGCCAGCAGCTTATCCCCCCAGGGTGAAGCTTTCTTT. Protein: CASSLSPQGEAFF. The full variable domain, completed using reference TRBV7-3 and TRBJ1-1, is GAGVSQTPSNKVTEKGKYVELRCDPISGHTALYWYRQSLGQGPEFLIYFQGTGAADDSGLPNDRFFAVRPEGSVSTLKIQRTERGDSAVYLCASSLSPQGEAFFGQGTRLTVV.

The sample holds a few counts of this clonotype. The chain couples TRBV3-1 to TRBJ2-3, with 8 bases fitting TRBD2. Germline CDR1 LGHDT, CDR2 YNNKEL (reference sequence). This CDR3 is 17 amino acids long. After removal of 0 bases from V and 8 bases from J, the junction contained 13 bases not matched to a gene. In DNA form, the CDR3 reads TGTGCCAGCAGCCAAGATCTCCTGTACGGGAGGGCTGGTACGCAGTATTTT. It codes for CASSQDLLYGRAGTQYF.

This clonotype occurred a few times. The chain joins TRBV20-1 to TRBJ2-1; D possibly matches TRBD1 or TRBD2 (5 bases each). Germline V gene data show CDR1 as DFQATT and CDR2 as SNEGSKA (reference sequence). V gave up 3 bases and J gave up 3 bases, with 15 bases separating them. This CDR3 contains 15 residues. This CDR3 reads CSARGKGRGYNEQFF. The CDR3 bases are TGCAGTGCTAGGGGTAAGGGGAGAGGCTACAATGAGCAGTTCTTC.